These 20 T cell receptor beta chains share one sample of origin, sequenced in a study of blood T cells in healthy people across ages. Primed by a sample-barcoded 5' primer and a J-beta primer mix, a second PCR proceeded for about 7 to 12 cycles. MiXCR, run by TCRdb on the 5' RACE reads, gives a single entry per CDR3 protein. The sample records around 1,500,000 distinct CDR3 sequences, around 39% being singletons. The sample comprised blood. The receptors here all came from a woman aged 18-29 years in good health.

This clonotype has only a few counts. This rearrangement joins TRBV3-1 to TRBJ2-7; D perhaps matches TRBD2 (6 bases). Germline-derived CDR1 and CDR2 are LGHDT and YNNKEL (reference sequence). V lost 2 bases, J lost 5 bases, and 22 bases lay in between. CDR3 size: 17 residues. CDR3 loop: CASSQSLYAGGMDEQYF. The CDR3 DNA reads TGTGCCAGCAGCCAATCTTTGTATGCCGGGGGTATGGACGAGCAGTACTTC.

This clonotype was seen only a few times. The V gene is TRBV15, the J gene TRBJ2-3, with D possibly matching TRBD2 (6 bases). The CDR3 extends over 15 amino acids. Germline V gene lookup returns CDR1 LNHNV and CDR2 YYDKDF (reference sequence). Trimming shortened V by 9 bases and J by 4 bases, and 20 bases separated the two germline ends. The CDR3 DNA reads TGTGCCACAAACCCGGTGGGCGGGGTGGCAGATACGCAGTATTTT. This codes for CATNPVGGVADTQYF.

To note about this clonotype: A junction boundary mismatches the germline segment, possibly from a read error. V usage is TRBV29-1 and J usage is TRBJ1-2; 8 positions agree with TRBD1. Germline assignment: CDR1 SQVTM and CDR2 ANQGSEA. The CDR3 is 15 amino acids. The CDR3 is CSVDRPGGAGYDYTF. CDR3 DNA: TGCAGCGTTGATCGCCCAGGGGGCGCCGGCTATGACTACACCTTC.

The sample holds a few counts of this clonotype. V usage is TRBV7-2 and J usage is TRBJ2-3; D is possibly TRBD2 (6 bases). Looked up from germline, CDR1 is SGHTA and CDR2 is FQGNSA. This CDR3 spans 13 amino acids. V was cut by 5 bases and J by 7 bases, with 13 bases left in between. CDR3 residues: CASSPIGGYTQYF. In nucleotides, the CDR3 is TGTGCCAGCAGCCCTATCGGGGGTTATACGCAGTATTTT.

A remark on this clonotype: The CDR3 carries no conserved terminal phenylalanine or tryptophan, so it likely arises from a read error. The chain employs TRBV27 and TRBJ2-5, with 7 bases matching TRBD2. From germline, CDR1 is MNHEY and CDR2 SMNVEV (reference sequence). The V gene end was trimmed by 6 bases and the J gene end by 2 bases; junction bases not matched to a gene: 3. The CDR3 extends over 13 amino acids. CDR3 nucleotides: TGTGCCAGCAGCCCGGGACTACAAGAGACCCAGTACTTA. Protein sequence: CASSPGLQETQYL.

The chain couples TRBV5-5 to TRBJ1-1, with 7 nucleotides matching TRBD1. Germline-derived CDR1 and CDR2 are SGHKS and YYEKEE (reference sequence). V lost 4 bases to trimming and J lost 0 bases; unmatched junction nucleotides: 6. This CDR3 has 15 residues. DNA for the CDR3: TGTGCCAGCAGCCTCGGACAGGCACTGAACACTGAAGCTTTCTTT. As protein: CASSLGQALNTEAFF.

This clonotype was counted many times. The chain couples TRBV6-1 to TRBJ2-3; D remains unclear. CDR1 is MNHNS, CDR2 SASEGT, per germline. This CDR3 is built from 12 residues. Between the trimmed V and J ends, which lost 1 base and 7 bases, there was a span of 6 bases. CDR3 in amino acids: CASSEVGNTQYF. CDR3 DNA sequence: TGTGCCAGCAGTGAAGTTGGAAATACGCAGTATTTT.

A few counts support this clonotype. V is TRBV28 and J is TRBJ1-2, with 7 bases matching TRBD1. V shed 7 bases, J shed 8 bases, and the junction held 13 bases outside the gene matches. CDR1 MDHEN and CDR2 SYDVKM come from the germline V gene. The CDR3 covers 14 residues. The CDR3: CASNTGTDLGGYTF. CDR3 coding DNA: TGTGCCAGCAACACCGGGACAGACCTTGGAGGCTACACCTTC.

This clonotype was picked up a small number of times. Here the CDR3 DNA reads TGTGCCAGCAACCTGGGTCAGGGCTACGAGCAGTACTTC. It yields the protein CASNLGQGYEQYF. J is TRBJ2-7 and V is TRBV28; D perhaps matches TRBD1 (5 bases). The CDR3 runs 13 residues. Germline CDR1 MDHEN, CDR2 SYDVKM. Trimming shortened V by 7 bases and J by 3 bases, and 13 bases separated the two germline ends.

V gene TRBV6-2 or TRBV6-3 combines with J gene TRBJ2-2; possibly TRBD2 for D (6 bases). V gave up 5 bases and J gave up 4 bases, with 14 bases separating them. The length of the CDR3 is 15 residues. Germline V lookup: CDR1 MNHEY, CDR2 SVGEGT. The CDR3 sequence is CASSQTSSSTGELFF. CDR3 DNA: TGTGCCAGCAGTCAGACTAGTTCGAGCACCGGGGAGCTGTTTTTT.

The chain joins TRBV27 to TRBJ2-4; tentatively, D is TRBD1 (5 bases). The J call is doubtful: the DNA matches TRBJ2-7 better. The length of the CDR3 is 13 residues. Germline CDR1 reads MNHEY; CDR2 reads SMNVEV (reference sequence). This chain's CDR3 is CASSPGRRVEQYF. The CDR3 nucleotides read TGTGCCAGCAGTCCAGGGCGACGGGTCGAGCAGTACTTC.

J is TRBJ1-1 and V is TRBV7-9; 10 nucleotides agree with TRBD1. Germline trimming cut 6 bases from V and 6 bases from J; bases unmatched to any gene: 4. Germline assignment: CDR1 SEHNR and CDR2 FQNEAQ (reference sequence). This CDR3 is 13 amino acids long. CDR3 DNA sequence: TGTGCCAGCAGTGGGGACAGGGGTCCTGAAGCTTTCTTT. Translated, it gives CASSGDRGPEAFF.

V is TRBV6-2 or TRBV6-3 and J is TRBJ1-5; D unresolved. The germline CDR1 and CDR2 sequences are MNHEY and SVGEGT. V was cut by 2 bases and J by 7 bases, with 9 bases left in between. This CDR3 comprises 13 residues. The CDR3 DNA follows: TGTGCCAGCAGTTACCTGGTGGGGCAGCCCCAGCATTTT. Its translation is CASSYLVGQPQHF.

The genes are TRBV7-9 and TRBJ2-3; 9 bases agree with TRBD2. Germline V lookup: CDR1 SEHNR, CDR2 FQNEAQ (reference sequence). The CDR3 runs 15 residues. Trimming at V came to 5 bases and at J to 7 bases, leaving 10 bases not matched to a gene. The CDR3 nucleotides are TGTGCCAGCAGCCCCGGGACTAGCCCGTCGAATACGCAGTATTTT. Protein product: CASSPGTSPSNTQYF.

This chain uses TRBV12-5 with TRBJ2-2, with D perhaps matching TRBD1 (6 bases). With 3 bases removed from V and 4 bases from J, the gap between germline ends came to 12 bases. This CDR3 contains 15 residues. In germline, CDR1 is LGHNT, CDR2 FRNRAP. CDR3 amino acids: CASGFIQGATGELFF. CDR3 coding DNA: TGTGCTAGTGGTTTTATACAGGGCGCCACCGGGGAGCTGTTTTTT.

This clonotype was detected a few times. This chain uses TRBV11-2 with TRBJ2-7, with 11 bases lining up with TRBD1. J gave up 6 bases and V 5 bases, and 3 bases lay outside the gene matches. CDR3 size: 13 residues. Per germline, CDR1 SGHAT and CDR2 FQNNGV. CDR3 protein: CASSRTGGGEQYF. For the CDR3, the DNA is TGTGCCAGCAGCCGGACAGGGGGCGGCGAGCAGTACTTC.

The rearrangement joins TRBV4-2 to TRBJ2-7; 15 positions match TRBD2. Germline V lookup: CDR1 LGHNA, CDR2 YNFKEQ. With V trimmed by 0 bases and J by 6 bases, 6 bases remained unmatched. The CDR3 loop spans 17 amino acids. This CDR3 reads CASSQDSGGLAGGEQYF. CDR3 nucleotide sequence: TGTGCCAGCAGCCAAGATTCCGGGGGACTAGCGGGAGGCGAGCAGTACTTC.

This clonotype has ten or more counts. The chain employs TRBV11-2 and TRBJ2-1, with TRBD1 matching 12 bases. Germline CDR1 is SGHAT and CDR2 is FQNNGV. CDR3 length equals 16 residues. Germline trimming cut 3 bases from V and 7 bases from J; bases unmatched to any gene: 7. CDR3 DNA sequence: TGTGCCAGCAGCTTGGCAGGGACAGGGGGCTTTAATGAGCAGTTCTTC. Protein product: CASSLAGTGGFNEQFF.

The V and J genes are TRBV12-3 or TRBV12-4 and TRBJ2-5; no reliable D call. The CDR3 contains 13 residues. Trimming stripped 5 bases from V and 5 bases from J, with 12 bases between. The CDR3 region has the DNA TGTGCCAGCAGTCGTAGTCTTCGGGAGACCCAGTACTTC. As protein: CASSRSLRETQYF.

This rearrangement joins TRBV10-3 to TRBJ1-6; a weak D match, TRBD1 (5 bases). V was pared by 11 bases and J by 7 bases, with 18 bases between. This CDR3 has 14 amino acids. The germline gives CDR1 ENHRY, CDR2 SYGVKD. The CDR3 here is CASQEGTDNSPLHF. The CDR3 DNA sequence: TGTGCCTCCCAGGAGGGGACGGACAATTCACCCCTCCACTTT.